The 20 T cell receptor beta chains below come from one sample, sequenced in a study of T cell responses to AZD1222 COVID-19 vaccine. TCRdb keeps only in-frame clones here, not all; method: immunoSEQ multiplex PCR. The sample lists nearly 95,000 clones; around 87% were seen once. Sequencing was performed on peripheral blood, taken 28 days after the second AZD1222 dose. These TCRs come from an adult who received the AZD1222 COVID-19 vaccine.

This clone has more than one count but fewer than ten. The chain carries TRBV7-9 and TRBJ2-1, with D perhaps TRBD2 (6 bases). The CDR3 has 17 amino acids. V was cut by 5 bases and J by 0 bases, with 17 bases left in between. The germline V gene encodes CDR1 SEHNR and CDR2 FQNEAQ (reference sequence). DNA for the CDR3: TGTGCCAGCAGCAGGCGAGTAGCGGTGGGCTCCTACAATGAGCAGTTCTTC. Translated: CASSRRVAVGSYNEQFF.

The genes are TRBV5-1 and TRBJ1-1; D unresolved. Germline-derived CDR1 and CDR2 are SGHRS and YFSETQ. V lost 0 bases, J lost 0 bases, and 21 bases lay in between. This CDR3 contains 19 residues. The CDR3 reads CASSLAGGRYSFMNTEAFF. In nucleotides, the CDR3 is TGCGCCAGCAGCTTGGCCGGTGGGCGGTACAGCTTTATGAACACTGAAGCTTTCTTT. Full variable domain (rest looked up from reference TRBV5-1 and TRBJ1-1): KAGVTQTPRYLIKTRGQQVTLSCSPISGHRSVSWYQQTPGQGLQFLFEYFSETQRNKGNFPGRFSGRQFSNSRSEMNVSTLELGDSALYLCASSLAGGRYSFMNTEAFFGQGTRLTVV.

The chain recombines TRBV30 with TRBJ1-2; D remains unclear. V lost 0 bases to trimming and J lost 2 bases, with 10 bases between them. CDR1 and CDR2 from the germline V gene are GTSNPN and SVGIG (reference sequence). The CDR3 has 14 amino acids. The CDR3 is CAWSVRAQNYGYTF. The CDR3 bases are TGTGCCTGGAGTGTACGAGCGCAGAACTATGGCTACACCTTC.

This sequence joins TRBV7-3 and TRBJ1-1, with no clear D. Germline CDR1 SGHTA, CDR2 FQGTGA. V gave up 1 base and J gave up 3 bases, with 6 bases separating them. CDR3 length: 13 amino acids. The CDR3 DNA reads TGTGCCAGCAGCTTAAATGCGGACACTGAAGCTTTCTTT. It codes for CASSLNADTEAFF.

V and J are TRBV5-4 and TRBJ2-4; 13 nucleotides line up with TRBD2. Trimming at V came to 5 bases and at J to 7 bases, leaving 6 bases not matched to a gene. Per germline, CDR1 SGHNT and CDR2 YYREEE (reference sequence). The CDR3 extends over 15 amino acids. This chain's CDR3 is CASSSGLAGRNIQYF. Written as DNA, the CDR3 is TGTGCCAGCAGTTCGGGACTAGCGGGAAGGAACATTCAGTACTTC.

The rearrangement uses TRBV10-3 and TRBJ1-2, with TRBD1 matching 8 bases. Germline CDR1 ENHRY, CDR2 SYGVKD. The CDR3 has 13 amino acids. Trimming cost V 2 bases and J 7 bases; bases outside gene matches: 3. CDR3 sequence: CAISEGQGSGYTF. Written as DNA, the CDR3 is TGTGCCATCAGTGAGGGACAGGGTAGTGGCTACACCTTC.

The CDR3 region has the DNA TGTGCCAGCAGCGTAGAAGGGGGGCGTGAGCAGTACTTC. Protein: CASSVEGGREQYF. This chain connects TRBV9 to TRBJ2-7; D possibly uses TRBD1 or TRBD2 (6 bases each). Germline lookup yields CDR1 SGDLS and CDR2 YYNGEE. V shed 0 bases and J shed 7 bases, with 11 bases lying between them. CDR3 length: 13 residues.

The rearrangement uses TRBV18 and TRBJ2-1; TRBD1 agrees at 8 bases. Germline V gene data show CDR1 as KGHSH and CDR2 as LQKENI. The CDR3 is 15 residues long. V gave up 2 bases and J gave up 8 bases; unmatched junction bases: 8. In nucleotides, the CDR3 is TGTGCCAGCTCACCAAGCGGACAGGGAATCGATGAGCAGTTCTTC. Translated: CASSPSGQGIDEQFF.

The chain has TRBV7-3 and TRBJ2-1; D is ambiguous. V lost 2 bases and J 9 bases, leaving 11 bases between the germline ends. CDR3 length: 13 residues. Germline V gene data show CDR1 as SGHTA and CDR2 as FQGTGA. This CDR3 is CASSLEPSGEQFF. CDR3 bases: TGTGCCAGCAGCTTAGAACCCTCGGGTGAGCAGTTCTTC.

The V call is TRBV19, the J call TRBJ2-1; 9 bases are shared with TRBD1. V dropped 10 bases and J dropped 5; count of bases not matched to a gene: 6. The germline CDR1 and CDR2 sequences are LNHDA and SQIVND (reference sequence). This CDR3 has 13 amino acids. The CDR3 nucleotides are TGTGCCACCTCACAGGGGGCGGACAATGAGCAGTTCTTC. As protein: CATSQGADNEQFF.

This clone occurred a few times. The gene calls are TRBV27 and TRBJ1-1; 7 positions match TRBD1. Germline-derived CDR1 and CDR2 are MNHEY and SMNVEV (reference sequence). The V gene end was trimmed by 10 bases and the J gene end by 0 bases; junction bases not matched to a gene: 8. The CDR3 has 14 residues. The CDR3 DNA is TGTGCCACCCATGCGGGACAGATGAACACTGAAGCTTTCTTT. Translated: CATHAGQMNTEAFF.

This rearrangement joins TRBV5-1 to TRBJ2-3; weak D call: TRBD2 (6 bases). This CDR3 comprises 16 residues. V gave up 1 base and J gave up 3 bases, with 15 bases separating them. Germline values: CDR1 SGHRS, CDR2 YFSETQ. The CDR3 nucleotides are TGCGCCAGCAGCTTGCCCCTAGCGCCCGGAACAGATACGCAGTATTTT. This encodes CASSLPLAPGTDTQYF. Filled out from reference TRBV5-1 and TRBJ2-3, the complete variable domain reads KAGVTQTPRYLIKTRGQQVTLSCSPISGHRSVSWYQQTPGQGLQFLFEYFSETQRNKGNFPGRFSGRQFSNSRSEMNVSTLELGDSALYLCASSLPLAPGTDTQYFGPGTRLTVL.

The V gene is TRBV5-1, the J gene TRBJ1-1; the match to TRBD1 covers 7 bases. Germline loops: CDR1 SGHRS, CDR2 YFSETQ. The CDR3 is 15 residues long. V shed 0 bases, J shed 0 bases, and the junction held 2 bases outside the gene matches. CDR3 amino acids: CASSLATGLNTEAFF. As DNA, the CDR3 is TGCGCCAGCAGCTTGGCGACAGGGTTGAACACTGAAGCTTTCTTT.

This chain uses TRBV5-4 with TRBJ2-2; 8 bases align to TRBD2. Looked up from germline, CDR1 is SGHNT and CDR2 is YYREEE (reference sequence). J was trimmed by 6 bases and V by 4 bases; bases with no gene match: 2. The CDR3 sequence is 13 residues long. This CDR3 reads CASSRGGPGELFF. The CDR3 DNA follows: TGTGCCAGCAGCCGGGGGGGGCCCGGGGAGCTGTTTTTT.

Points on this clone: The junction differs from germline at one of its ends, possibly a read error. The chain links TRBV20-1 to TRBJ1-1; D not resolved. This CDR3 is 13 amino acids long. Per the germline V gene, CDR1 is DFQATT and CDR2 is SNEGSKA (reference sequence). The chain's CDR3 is CSASWLLNIEAFF. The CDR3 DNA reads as TGCAGTGCTAGTTGGCTCCTGAACATTGAAGCTTTCTTT.

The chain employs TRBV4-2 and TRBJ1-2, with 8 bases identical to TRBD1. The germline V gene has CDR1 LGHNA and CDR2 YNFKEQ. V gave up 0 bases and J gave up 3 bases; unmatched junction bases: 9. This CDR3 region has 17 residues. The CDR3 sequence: CASSQDVGDRGYYGYTF. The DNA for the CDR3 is TGTGCCAGCAGCCAAGATGTAGGAGACAGGGGTTACTATGGCTACACCTTC.

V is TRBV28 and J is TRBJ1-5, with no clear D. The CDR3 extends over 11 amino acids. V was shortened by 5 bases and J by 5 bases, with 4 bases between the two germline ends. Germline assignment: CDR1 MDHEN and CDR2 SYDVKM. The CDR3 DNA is TGTGCCAGCAGTACGGATCAGCCCCAGCATTTT. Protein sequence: CASSTDQPQHF.

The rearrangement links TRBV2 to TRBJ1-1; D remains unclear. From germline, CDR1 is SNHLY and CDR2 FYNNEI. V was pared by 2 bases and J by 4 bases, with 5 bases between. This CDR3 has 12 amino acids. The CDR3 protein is CASSERRTEAFF. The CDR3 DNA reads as TGTGCCAGCAGTGAACGTCGCACTGAAGCTTTCTTT.

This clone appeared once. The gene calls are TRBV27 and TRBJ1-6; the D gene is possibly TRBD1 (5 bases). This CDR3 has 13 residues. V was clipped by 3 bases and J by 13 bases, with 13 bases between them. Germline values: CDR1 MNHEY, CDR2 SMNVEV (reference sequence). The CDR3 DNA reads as TGTGCCAGCAGTTTGGGACCCCTACTCCCCCTCCACTTT. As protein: CASSLGPLLPLHF.

In DNA, the CDR3 is TGTGCTAGTGGTTTGGGACCCGCTGGGGCCACCGGGGAGCTGTTTTTT. Translated, it gives CASGLGPAGATGELFF. This chain uses TRBV12-5 with TRBJ2-2; tentatively, D is TRBD1 (5 bases). The CDR3 runs to 16 residues. The germline V gene encodes CDR1 LGHNT and CDR2 FRNRAP. Deletions cut 1 base from V and 4 bases from J, with 13 bases between. Complete variable domain (other parts from reference TRBV12-5 and TRBJ2-2): DARVTQTPRHKVTEMGQEVTMRCQPILGHNTVFWYRQTMMQGLELLAYFRNRAPLDDSGMPKDRFSAEMPDATLATLKIQPSEPRDSAVYFCASGLGPAGATGELFFGEGSRLTVL.